Sequencing of this T cell receptor (beta chain) was carried out in a study of early T cells in non-severe SARS-CoV-2 infection. Study summary: Chains were not paired, and sequencing was done on bulk RNA from unsorted whole blood.

Germline V gives CDR1 MDHEN, CDR2 SYDVKM. Trimming stripped 6 bases from V and 2 bases from J, with 17 bases between. The CDR3 totals 15 residues. There are many counts of this clonotype. The target antigen is unknown. Study-wide points: Matching against VDJdb likely underestimated virus-specific expansions, favoring anti-spike CD8.

Each cDNA molecule carried a unique molecular identifier. TCRdb called the 5' RACE reads again in MiXCR, with one record for every CDR3 protein. The sample shows roughly 83,000 distinct CDR3 sequences, roughly 12% of them seen only once. Sequenced material: whole blood, taken at baseline. The clonotype comes from an adult who was a healthcare worker with PCR-confirmed SARS-CoV-2 infection or an uninfected control (not recorded which). This chain links TRBV28 with TRBJ2-7, with D tentatively TRBD2 (5 bases). For the CDR3, the DNA is TGTGCCAGCAGCGTCGGAGGCGGCTACGCCTACGAGCAGTACTTC. This translates into CASSVGGGYAYEQYF.